Included here is one T cell receptor (beta chain) sequence, with context. This sample is part of a study of T cell responses to AZD1222 COVID-19 vaccine. Germline V gene sequence: CDR1 MDHEN, CDR2 SYDVKM. The CDR3 sequence is 13 residues long. V was cut by 8 bases and J by 5 bases, with 15 bases left in between. Assay used: immunoSEQ multiplex PCR; TCRdb lists only in-frame clones, some missing. Among some 120,000 clones listed, less than 95% were seen once. The sequenced sample was peripheral blood, obtained on day 0 of AZD1222 vaccination. The chain employs TRBV28 and TRBJ1-2, with D maybe TRBD1 (5 bases). The receptor comes from an adult in good health. The CDR3 spells CASRRDGVYGYTF. CDR3 nucleotide sequence: TGTGCCAGCCGAAGGGACGGAGTTTATGGCTACACCTTC.